The 29 T cell receptor beta chains given below trace back to one sample, sequenced in a study of shared T cell receptors in the human thymus. The repertoire was sequenced with immunoSEQ multiplex PCR; TCRdb's copy has only in-frame clones and lacks some. The sample shows approximately 490,000 clones, more than 75% of them seen only once. This sample also appeared in a second study, on human thymus T cells.

Sequenced input: thymocytes. The receptor set was obtained from a boy less than two years old with a congenital heart defect.

The V gene is TRBV25-1, the J gene TRBJ2-1; D gene ambiguous. The CDR3 extends over 11 amino acids. Germline V gives CDR1 MGHDK, CDR2 SYGVNS. V was cut by 8 bases and J by 5 bases, with 7 bases left in between. Written as DNA, the CDR3 is TGTGCCAGCGGCCGGGACAATGAGCAGTTCTTC. Its translation is CASGRDNEQFF.

This clone showed up just once. The V and J genes are TRBV19 and TRBJ2-7, with 9 bases matching TRBD2. V trimming: 6 bases; J trimming: 0 bases; junction bases outside the gene matches: 9. Germline lookup yields CDR1 LNHDA and CDR2 SQIVND (reference sequence). There are 16 residues in the CDR3. The CDR3 region has the DNA TGTGCCAGTAGCATGGGGACTAGCCTTAGCTCCTACGAGCAGTACTTC. Its protein is CASSMGTSLSSYEQYF. Complete variable domain (other parts from reference TRBV19 and TRBJ2-7): DGGITQSPKYLFRKEGQNVTLSCEQNLNHDAMYWYRQDPGQGLRLIYYSQIVNDFQKGDIAEGYSVSREKKESFPLTVTSAQKNPTAFYLCASSMGTSLSSYEQYFGPGTRLTVT.

The gene calls are TRBV18 and TRBJ1-3; TRBD1 is a possible D gene (5 bases). CDR3 length: 19 amino acids. Looked up from germline, CDR1 is KGHSH and CDR2 is LQKENI. Trimming stripped 6 bases from V and 0 bases from J, with 24 bases between. CDR3 in amino acids: CASSAPYRKGISSGNTIYF. In DNA, the CDR3 is TGTGCCAGCTCTGCGCCCTACAGGAAAGGTATCTCCTCTGGAAACACCATATATTTT.

The rearrangement joins TRBV19 to TRBJ2-5; TRBD2 matches 13 bases. V dropped 4 bases and J dropped 6; count of bases not matched to a gene: 8. CDR3 length: 16 residues. Germline assignment: CDR1 LNHDA and CDR2 SQIVND (reference sequence). CDR3 nucleotide sequence: TGTGCCAGTAGTACCAGGACTAGCGGGAGCTTAAAGACCCAGTACTTC. Encoded protein: CASSTRTSGSLKTQYF.

This clone was counted between two and nine times. V gene TRBV5-6 combines with J gene TRBJ1-2; D is perhaps TRBD1 (6 bases). Trimming left V 4 bases short and J 4 bases short, with 11 bases between. The CDR3 length is 13 residues. Germline V gene lookup returns CDR1 SGHDT and CDR2 YYEEEE. In nucleotides, the CDR3 is TGTGCCAGCAGCAGAGACAGGCCCTATGGCTACACCTTC. Its protein is CASSRDRPYGYTF.

The J gene is TRBJ1-2, the V gene TRBV28; tentatively, D is TRBD1 (6 bases). This CDR3 comprises 14 residues. The germline gives CDR1 MDHEN, CDR2 SYDVKM. The V end lost 5 bases, the J end lost 7 bases, and 17 bases lay between the germline ends. The CDR3 here is CASSVSGGRGGYTF. The CDR3 nucleotides are TGTGCCAGCAGTGTCTCGGGGGGGCGAGGTGGCTACACCTTC.

CDR3 region: CATGLDYQETQYF. The CDR3, as DNA: TGTGCCACTGGACTGGATTACCAAGAGACCCAGTACTTC. This chain links TRBV15 with TRBJ2-5; the D gene is possibly TRBD2 (5 bases). V gave up 9 bases and J gave up 0 bases, with 11 bases separating them. The CDR3 totals 13 residues. The V gene's germline CDR1 is LNHNV and CDR2 YYDKDF (reference sequence).

This rearrangement joins TRBV9 to TRBJ2-3; 7 bases line up with TRBD2. Losses at the gene ends were 4 bases for V and 0 bases for J; bases not matched to a gene: 8. CDR1 and CDR2 (germline): SGDLS, YYNGEE. CDR3 length: 16 amino acids. The CDR3 protein is CASSPRGGDSTDTQYF. The DNA of the CDR3 is TGTGCCAGCAGCCCGAGGGGAGGGGACAGCACAGATACGCAGTATTTT.

V usage is TRBV27 and J usage is TRBJ2-7, with 8 bases identical to TRBD2. Germline V lookup: CDR1 MNHEY, CDR2 SMNVEV (reference sequence). The V gene end was trimmed by 5 bases and the J gene end by 0 bases; junction bases not matched to a gene: 9. CDR3 length: 16 amino acids. The CDR3 DNA reads as TGTGCCAGCAGTCCGATACTAGCGGCGGGCTCCTACGAGCAGTACTTC. Translated, it gives CASSPILAAGSYEQYF.

The genes are TRBV18 and TRBJ1-1; 10 bases map to TRBD1. The CDR3 contains 16 residues. Looked up from germline, CDR1 is KGHSH and CDR2 is LQKENI. Unmatched junction bases numbered 5, after V lost 3 bases and J lost 1 base. Here the CDR3 reads CASSPPGQGSNTEAFF. DNA for the CDR3: TGTGCCAGCTCACCTCCGGGACAGGGGTCGAACACTGAAGCTTTCTTT.

This clone was counted once. J is TRBJ1-5 and V is TRBV28; D is ambiguous. The germline gives CDR1 MDHEN, CDR2 SYDVKM. The CDR3 is 13 residues long. V lost 5 bases and J lost 4, with 9 bases in between. The CDR3 nucleotides are TGTGCCAGCAGTCAAAAGGAGAATCAGCCCCAGCATTTT. It specifies CASSQKENQPQHF.

J is TRBJ2-1 and V is TRBV5-6; a weak D match, TRBD2 (6 bases). V shed 2 bases and J shed 0 bases, with 18 bases lying between them. CDR3 length: 18 residues. Germline V CDR1 and CDR2: SGHDT, YYEEEE. This chain's CDR3 is CASSFISGRRDSYNEQFF. CDR3 DNA: TGTGCCAGCAGCTTTATTTCCGGTCGGCGGGACTCCTACAATGAGCAGTTCTTC.

The gene calls are TRBV5-1 and TRBJ2-5; no clear D. Germline-derived CDR1 and CDR2 are SGHRS and YFSETQ. Trimming shortened V by 4 bases and J by 2 bases, and 9 bases separated the two germline ends. CDR3 length: 13 residues. The chain's CDR3 is CASSHGYQETQYF. As DNA, the CDR3 is TGCGCCAGCAGCCACGGGTATCAAGAGACCCAGTACTTC.

V gene TRBV12-5 combines with J gene TRBJ1-2, with D tentatively TRBD1 (6 bases). The CDR3 loop spans 14 amino acids. Germline V CDR1 and CDR2: LGHNT, FRNRAP. V gave up 8 bases and J gave up 5 bases, with 18 bases separating them. CDR3 in amino acids: CASSPGGAPYGYTF. CDR3 nucleotides: TGTGCTAGTTCCCCCGGGGGGGCGCCATATGGCTACACCTTC.

The chain uses TRBV21-1 and TRBJ2-5; the table's D call, TRBD1, was not checked against the DNA. TRBV21-1 is annotated as a pseudogene. This CDR3 spans 16 amino acids. The CDR3 DNA reads as TGTGCCAGCAGCAAAAGGGACAGGGGCCCCCAAGAGACCCAGTACTTC. Its protein product is CASSKRDRGPQETQYF.

The chain couples TRBV25-1 to TRBJ2-5, with 8 bases fitting TRBD1. The CDR3 is made up of 14 amino acids. Germline CDR1 MGHDK, CDR2 SYGVNS. The trim removed 3 bases at V and 4 bases at J, leaving 4 bases unmatched. CDR3 residues: CASSEGQEGETQYF. Here the CDR3 DNA reads TGTGCCAGCAGTGAGGGACAGGAGGGAGAGACCCAGTACTTC.

The count of this clone is one. The V gene is TRBV27, the J gene TRBJ2-1; TRBD2 aligns across 10 bases. Germline V lookup: CDR1 MNHEY, CDR2 SMNVEV (reference sequence). CDR3 size: 15 residues. Trimming removed 3 bases from V and 8 bases from J; junction bases left unmatched: 7. Written as DNA, the CDR3 is TGTGCCAGCAGTTTGAGCGGGAGGGCCAGGGATGAGCAGTTCTTC. Protein product: CASSLSGRARDEQFF.

This clone was counted once. J is TRBJ2-5 and V is TRBV30; 8 bases align to TRBD2. Germline V gene data show CDR1 as GTSNPN and CDR2 as SVGIG (reference sequence). The CDR3 sequence is 14 residues long. V lost 3 bases and J lost 6; bases outside the gene matches: 9. The CDR3 here is CAWRASGSIKTQYF. In DNA form, the CDR3 reads TGTGCCTGGAGGGCGAGCGGGAGTATAAAGACCCAGTACTTC.

This chain links TRBV11-3 with TRBJ2-1; 7 bases line up with TRBD2. Trimming at V came to 1 base and at J to 0 bases, leaving 12 bases not matched to a gene. CDR3 length: 19 residues. Germline-derived CDR1 and CDR2 are SGHNT and YENEEA. As DNA, the CDR3 is TGTGCCAGCAGCTTAGCCCGGTGGGCGGGAGCCAGCTCCTACAATGAGCAGTTCTTC. Translated, it gives CASSLARWAGASSYNEQFF.

This clone was detected a few times. V gene TRBV21-1 combines with J gene TRBJ2-7; the D call TRBD1 from the table was never checked on the DNA. TRBV21-1 has pseudogene status. This CDR3 is built from 13 residues. The CDR3 reads CASSADREYEQYF. The CDR3 DNA reads as TGTGCCAGCAGCGCCGACAGGGAGTACGAGCAGTACTTC.

The chain is built from TRBV4-3 and TRBJ2-1; D is possibly TRBD2 (5 bases). Germline CDR1 and CDR2: LGHNA and YSLEER. The CDR3 is 17 amino acids. Trimming shortened V by 1 base and J by 9 bases, and 22 bases separated the two germline ends. Here the CDR3 DNA reads TGCGCCAGCAGCCAAGGGAGGCGGTTCGGGCCCTCTAGTGAGCAGTTCTTC. Protein product: CASSQGRRFGPSSEQFF.

The genes are TRBV7-9 and TRBJ1-5; the D gene is possibly TRBD1 (5 bases). The length of the CDR3 is 15 residues. Germline lookup yields CDR1 SEHNR and CDR2 FQNEAQ (reference sequence). V lost 1 base to trimming and J lost 10 bases, with 17 bases between them. CDR3 amino acids: CASSLGTHGGDPQHF. The DNA for the CDR3 is TGTGCCAGCAGCTTAGGGACACACGGGGGAGATCCCCAGCATTTT.

The J gene is TRBJ2-1, the V gene TRBV2; the D is unclear. V was cut by 7 bases and J by 8 bases, with 12 bases left in between. The CDR3 has 12 residues. In germline, CDR1 is SNHLY, CDR2 FYNNEI. The DNA for the CDR3 is TGTGCCAGCACGGCCAGGATTGATGAGCAGTTCTTC. It translates to CASTARIDEQFF.

The chain couples TRBV5-6 to TRBJ2-5; tentative D call: TRBD2 (6 bases). The V gene lost 4 bases and the J gene lost 1 base, with 14 bases spanning the gap. The germline V gene has CDR1 SGHDT and CDR2 YYEEEE. CDR3 length: 15 amino acids. CDR3 residues: CASSPPGVVQETQYF. In DNA form, the CDR3 reads TGTGCCAGCAGCCCCCCGGGGGTAGTCCAAGAGACCCAGTACTTC.

The V gene is TRBV6-5, the J gene TRBJ2-1; 11 bases are a match to TRBD2. The germline V gene encodes CDR1 MNHEY and CDR2 SVGAGI. This CDR3 spans 16 amino acids. After removal of 4 bases from V and 5 bases from J, the junction contained 7 bases not matched to a gene. For the CDR3, the DNA is TGTGCCAGCAGTTGCCATAGTAGCGGGGGGGACAATGAGCAGTTCTTC. Its protein is CASSCHSSGGDNEQFF.

The chain carries TRBV6-6 and TRBJ1-5, with D perhaps TRBD1 (5 bases). The germline V and J ends were trimmed by 6 bases and 2 bases, with 17 bases remaining between them. The CDR3 is made up of 16 amino acids. The germline V gene has CDR1 MNHNY and CDR2 SVGAGI (reference sequence). As DNA, the CDR3 is TGTGCCAGCAGCCCGACAGCCGCGGCGGGCAATCAGCCCCAGCATTTT. This gives the protein CASSPTAAAGNQPQHF.

The chain joins TRBV10-1 to TRBJ2-1, with TRBD1 as a possible D gene (8 bases). The CDR3 is made up of 18 amino acids. V lost 2 bases to trimming and J lost 2 bases, with 19 bases between them. Germline V gene sequence: CDR1 WNHNN, CDR2 SYGVQD (reference sequence). CDR3 sequence (DNA): TGCGCCAGCAGTGAGGGGGGGGGAGGACAGGGAGCCTACAATGAGCAGTTCTTC. Its protein is CASSEGGGGQGAYNEQFF.

This chain uses TRBV11-2 with TRBJ2-3, with TRBD1 as a possible D gene (6 bases). V was trimmed by 0 bases and J by 5 bases, leaving 15 bases between them. Germline V gives CDR1 SGHAT, CDR2 FQNNGV. This CDR3 has 16 amino acids. The CDR3 DNA reads as TGTGCCAGCAGCTTAGAAGAAGGGGGAGTAAAAGATACGCAGTATTTT. This codes for CASSLEEGGVKDTQYF.

The chain uses TRBV10-2 and TRBJ1-1; D not certain. From germline, CDR1 is WSHSY and CDR2 SAAADI. V lost 3 bases, J lost 5 bases, and 10 bases lay in between. This CDR3 is built from 13 residues. DNA for the CDR3: TGCGCCAGCAGTGATAGCCCGTTGACTGAAGCTTTCTTT. Its protein is CASSDSPLTEAFF.